The 29 T cell receptor beta chains below come from one sample, sequenced in a study of T-cell memory formation after mild COVID-19. TCRdb processed the 5' RACE reads anew with MiXCR; each CDR3 protein has one entry. The sample yields roughly 160,000 distinct CDR3 sequences, approximately 13% seen once. The specimen sequenced was PBMCs or a T cell subset sorted from them (not recorded which). These receptor sequences come from a young man who had mild COVID-19 (a few samples of this study predate the infection). Cell type and time point are not known.

This clonotype was detected only a few times. The J gene is TRBJ1-4, the V gene TRBV10-3, with TRBD1 matching 9 bases. The germline gives CDR1 ENHRY, CDR2 SYGVKD. V was pared by 6 bases and J by 8 bases, with 7 bases of the junction left unmatched. This CDR3 region has 14 residues. CDR3 sequence: CAIRQGAAGEKLFF. CDR3 DNA: TGTGCCATCAGACAGGGGGCGGCGGGGGAAAAACTGTTTTTT.

The rearrangement links TRBV7-9 to TRBJ1-5; perhaps TRBD1 as D (5 bases). The CDR3 is 16 residues long. Trimming left V 1 base short and J 5 bases short, with 15 bases between. The V gene's germline CDR1 is SEHNR and CDR2 FQNEAQ (reference sequence). Here the CDR3 reads CASSLGVGRGDQPQHF. The CDR3 coding sequence is TGTGCCAGCAGCTTAGGGGTTGGAAGGGGCGATCAGCCCCAGCATTTT.

The V and J genes are TRBV7-2 and TRBJ1-1, with D unclear. Per the germline V gene, CDR1 is SGHTA and CDR2 is FQGNSA. The CDR3 totals 14 residues. V lost 1 base to trimming and J lost 1 base, with 7 bases between them. The CDR3 spells CASSLGRANTEAFF. The CDR3 coding sequence is TGTGCCAGCAGCTTAGGCAGAGCGAACACTGAAGCTTTCTTT.

Of note for this clonotype: At one boundary the junction diverges from the germline segment, which might be a read error. The rearrangement links TRBV9 to TRBJ2-6; D unresolved. Germline V CDR1 and CDR2: SGDLS, YYNGEE. This CDR3 is built from 15 residues. The CDR3 DNA sequence: TGTACCAGCAGCGTAGGGTCCTCTGGGGCCAACGTCCTGACTTTC. Amino acid sequence: CTSSVGSSGANVLTF.

This clonotype was seen a few times. The chain has TRBV6-5 and TRBJ1-1, with D perhaps matching TRBD1 (5 bases). The germline V gene encodes CDR1 MNHEY and CDR2 SVGAGI. The CDR3 has 15 residues. The V end was cut by 5 bases, the J end by 1 base, with 14 bases between. In DNA form, the CDR3 reads TGTGCCAGCAGTGATCCAGGGACCGGGAACACTGAAGCTTTCTTT. This translates into CASSDPGTGNTEAFF.

A few counts support this clonotype. The V and J genes are TRBV10-3 and TRBJ1-5; a weak D match, TRBD1 (5 bases). V was shortened by 4 bases and J by 7 bases, with 14 bases between the two germline ends. The CDR3 is 14 amino acids. Germline V gene sequence: CDR1 ENHRY, CDR2 SYGVKD. In nucleotides, the CDR3 is TGTGCCATCAGTGCCAGACAGCAGAGCCAGCCCCAGCATTTT. Its protein product is CAISARQQSQPQHF.

The chain recombines TRBV5-1 with TRBJ2-1; 11 bases match TRBD2. Germline trimming cut 0 bases from V and 4 bases from J; bases unmatched to any gene: 21. Germline V gene data show CDR1 as SGHRS and CDR2 as YFSETQ. This CDR3 is built from 22 residues. CDR3 in amino acids: CASSLAPGLRGLAGGPYNEQFF. DNA for the CDR3: TGCGCCAGCAGCTTGGCACCGGGCCTAAGGGGTCTAGCGGGGGGCCCTTACAATGAGCAGTTCTTC.

This clonotype was observed a handful of times. V and J are TRBV25-1 and TRBJ1-2, with TRBD1 matching 8 bases. The CDR3 loop spans 14 amino acids. The V and J ends lost 7 bases and 7 bases, in that order; junction bases with no gene match: 11. Germline V gene lookup returns CDR1 MGHDK and CDR2 SYGVNS. The CDR3 spells CASTTLGGTGGYTF. The DNA of the CDR3 is TGTGCCAGCACTACTCTGGGGGGGACAGGTGGCTACACCTTC.

The chain recombines TRBV18 with TRBJ2-7; D gene unclear. The germline V gene has CDR1 KGHSH and CDR2 LQKENI. The CDR3 is made up of 13 amino acids. V lost 0 bases to trimming and J lost 3 bases, with 6 bases between them. This CDR3 is CASSPPDGYEQYV. Here the CDR3 DNA reads TGTGCCAGCTCACCACCTGACGGCTACGAGCAGTACGTC.

Only a few counts were recorded for this clonotype. V is TRBV18 and J is TRBJ1-5; perhaps TRBD1 as D (5 bases). The V end lost 6 bases, the J end lost 5 bases, and 17 bases lay between the germline ends. Germline V gene data show CDR1 as KGHSH and CDR2 as LQKENI. The CDR3 length is 15 residues. The CDR3 is CASSLGPRGDQPQHF. The CDR3 region has the DNA TGTGCCAGCTCTCTCGGGCCCCGGGGGGATCAGCCCCAGCATTTT.

This clonotype was detected a few times. The genes are TRBV10-3 and TRBJ2-7, with TRBD1 matching over 10 bases. With V trimmed by 5 bases and J by 5 bases, 3 bases remained unmatched. Germline CDR1 ENHRY, CDR2 SYGVKD. The CDR3 is 13 amino acids. CDR3 DNA: TGTGCCATCAGTAGACAGGGGGCTGACGAGCAGTACGTC. As protein: CAISRQGADEQYV.

This clonotype showed up just a few times. This chain links TRBV15 with TRBJ2-5; D is possibly TRBD1 (6 bases). The CDR3 consists of 13 residues. Germline V gives CDR1 LNHNV, CDR2 YYDKDF (reference sequence). The V end was cut by 2 bases, the J end by 3 bases, with 7 bases between. CDR3 protein: CATSRTGKETQYF. The CDR3 DNA is TGTGCCACCAGCAGAACAGGGAAAGAGACCCAGTACTTC.

This clonotype was counted ten times or more. The CDR3 sequence: CATSRDNQPQHF. CDR3 nucleotide sequence: TGTGCCACCAGCAGAGATAATCAGCCCCAGCATTTT. This chain uses TRBV15 with TRBJ1-5; D remains unclear. The ends were cut back, 0 bases at V and 4 bases at J, with 1 base in the middle. Germline loops: CDR1 LNHNV, CDR2 YYDKDF (reference sequence). The CDR3 is made up of 12 amino acids. The whole variable domain, filled in from reference TRBV15 and TRBJ1-5, reads DAMVIQNPRYQVTQFGKPVTLSCSQTLNHNVMYWYQQKSSQAPKLLFHYYDKDFNNEADTPDNFQSRRPNTSFCFLDIRSPGLGDTAMYLCATSRDNQPQHFGDGTRLSIL.

This clonotype was recorded a few times. V gene TRBV6-6 combines with J gene TRBJ2-7, with 9 bases matching TRBD1. CDR3 length equals 15 residues. Germline V gives CDR1 MNHNY, CDR2 SVGAGI (reference sequence). The V gene end was trimmed by 6 bases and the J gene end by 2 bases; junction bases not matched to a gene: 8. For the CDR3, the DNA is TGTGCCAGCAGGGAGACAGGGGGTAAGCCCTACGAGCAGTACGTC. This gives the protein CASRETGGKPYEQYV.

This sequence joins TRBV5-1 and TRBJ2-3; D gene ambiguous. CDR1 SGHRS and CDR2 YFSETQ come from the germline V gene. This CDR3 contains 14 residues. The V end lost 0 bases, the J end lost 2 bases, and 7 bases lay between the germline ends. The CDR3 sequence: CASSLVRNTDTQYF. The DNA for the CDR3 is TGCGCCAGCAGCTTGGTCAGAAACACAGATACGCAGTATTTT.

The chain employs TRBV12-3 or TRBV12-4 and TRBJ1-5; 10 bases match TRBD1. The CDR3 length is 19 residues. V gave up 3 bases and J gave up 0 bases; unmatched junction bases: 11. In DNA form, the CDR3 reads TGTGCCAGCAGTTTCCGTAGGGACAGGGGATGGACTAGCAATCAGCCCCAGCATTTT. This translates into CASSFRRDRGWTSNQPQHF.

This clonotype was counted at least ten times. The rearrangement uses TRBV4-1 and TRBJ1-3; 9 bases fit TRBD1. Germline CDR1 MGHRA, CDR2 YSYEKL. Trimming removed 5 bases from V and 2 bases from J; junction bases left unmatched: 4. This CDR3 comprises 15 residues. The CDR3 is CASSGQGLTGNTIYF. DNA of the CDR3: TGCGCCAGCAGCGGACAGGGGCTCACTGGAAACACCATATATTTT.

There are many counts of this clonotype. The chain uses TRBV7-6 and TRBJ2-1; no firm D call. Germline-derived CDR1 and CDR2 are SGHVS and FNYEAQ. Trimming removed 7 bases from V and 12 bases from J, with 25 bases in between. There are 15 residues in the CDR3. The CDR3 nucleotides are TGTGCCAGCACCGTCTCCCCGGAAGCATTTGAAGTGCAGTTCTTC. It codes for CASTVSPEAFEVQFF.

The V gene is TRBV5-6, the J gene TRBJ1-6; D remains unclear. Germline CDR1 reads SGHDT; CDR2 reads YYEEEE. The V and J ends lost 5 bases and 1 base respectively, with 4 bases between them. The CDR3 is 13 residues long. CDR3 sequence (DNA): TGTGCCAGCAGTCGGTCCTATAATTCACCCCTCCACTTT. Encoded protein: CASSRSYNSPLHF.

The chain couples TRBV5-1 to TRBJ1-5; no clear D gene. Per germline, CDR1 SGHRS and CDR2 YFSETQ. The ends were cut back, 7 bases at V and 1 base at J, with 9 bases in the middle. This CDR3 has 13 residues. The DNA of the CDR3 is TGCGCCAGCCGGCAGGAGAGCAATCAGCCCCAGCATTTT. It encodes CASRQESNQPQHF.

The J gene is TRBJ2-5, the V gene TRBV7-7; D gene unclear. Germline CDR1 is SSHAT and CDR2 is FNYEAQ (reference sequence). The CDR3 sequence is 16 residues long. The V end was cut by 1 base, the J end by 0 bases, with 12 bases between. The DNA of the CDR3 is TGTGCCAGCAGCTTAGGGGGTCCTTCGTACCAAGAGACCCAGTACTTC. Translated: CASSLGGPSYQETQYF.

This clonotype turned up a few times. The chain joins TRBV9 to TRBJ1-1, with D hard to call. The CDR3 consists of 16 residues. Germline values: CDR1 SGDLS, CDR2 YYNGEE. Trimming took off 1 base at V and 1 base at J, with 14 bases between the two ends. CDR3 residues: CASSVFSWTGNTEAFF. Here the CDR3 DNA reads TGTGCCAGCAGCGTATTTTCTTGGACTGGGAACACTGAAGCTTTCTTT. The whole variable domain, filled in from reference TRBV9 and TRBJ1-1, reads DSGVTQTPKHLITATGQRVTLRCSPRSGDLSVYWYQQSLDQGLQFLIQYYNGEERAKGNILERFSAQQFPDLHSELNLSSLELGDSALYFCASSVFSWTGNTEAFFGQGTRLTVV.

This clonotype was seen more than once but under ten times. V usage is TRBV15 and J usage is TRBJ1-5; D is uncertain. The CDR3 is 15 residues long. V was pared by 0 bases and J by 7 bases, with 13 bases between. From germline, CDR1 is LNHNV and CDR2 YYDKDF (reference sequence). The CDR3 DNA is TGTGCCACCAGCAGAGATACGTGGGAGGGACAGCCCCAGCATTTT. It specifies CATSRDTWEGQPQHF.

The chain employs TRBV7-2 and TRBJ1-4; D remains unclear. This CDR3 comprises 11 residues. Germline assignment: CDR1 SGHTA and CDR2 FQGNSA. Trimming took off 7 bases at V and 10 bases at J, with 10 bases between the two ends. CDR3 sequence: CASTSWGKLFF. The CDR3, as DNA: TGTGCCAGCACCTCCTGGGGAAAACTGTTTTTT.

The sample holds a few counts of this clonotype. This chain links TRBV15 with TRBJ1-1, with TRBD1 matching over 8 bases. Germline loops: CDR1 LNHNV, CDR2 YYDKDF (reference sequence). J was trimmed by 4 bases and V by 1 base; bases with no gene match: 5. This CDR3 has 15 amino acids. CDR3 coding DNA: TGTGCCACCAGCAGAGTTCAGGGGGCGGGCACTGAAGCTTTCTTT. Protein product: CATSRVQGAGTEAFF.

This clonotype was observed a handful of times. The chain joins TRBV5-6 to TRBJ2-3; D unresolved. V was trimmed by 4 bases and J by 2 bases, leaving 5 bases between them. The V gene's germline CDR1 is SGHDT and CDR2 YYEEEE. The CDR3 loop spans 12 amino acids. The CDR3, as DNA: TGTGCCAGCAGCAGACTCACAGATACGCAGTATTTT. This translates into CASSRLTDTQYF.

This clonotype was seen more than once but under ten times. The rearrangement joins TRBV7-9 to TRBJ1-2; TRBD1 aligns across 7 bases. Germline V gene data show CDR1 as SEHNR and CDR2 as FQNEAQ (reference sequence). The V and J ends lost 5 bases and 4 bases, in that order; junction bases with no gene match: 10. This CDR3 is 15 amino acids long. CDR3 sequence (DNA): TGTGCCAGCAGCCCTTCTCTCACAGGGGTCTATGGCTACACCTTC. Amino acids: CASSPSLTGVYGYTF.

This clonotype was detected only a few times. The chain has TRBV7-2 and TRBJ2-3, with 7 bases aligning to TRBD2. Per germline, CDR1 SGHTA and CDR2 FQGNSA. This CDR3 contains 11 residues. Trimming at V came to 9 bases and at J to 6 bases, leaving 3 bases not matched to a gene. CDR3 in amino acids: CARGEGDTQYF. For the CDR3, the DNA is TGTGCCAGAGGGGAGGGGGATACGCAGTATTTT.

This clonotype was observed a handful of times. The chain is built from TRBV18 and TRBJ2-1; 7 bases are shared with TRBD1. The junction had 3 bases not matched to a gene; V was cut back by 6 bases and J by 7 bases. CDR1 is KGHSH, CDR2 LQKENI, per germline. CDR3 length: 12 amino acids. This chain's CDR3 is CASSRQGNEQFF. In nucleotides, the CDR3 is TGTGCCAGCTCCCGACAGGGTAATGAGCAGTTCTTC. Full variable domain (rest looked up from reference TRBV18 and TRBJ2-1): NAGVMQNPRHLVRRRGQEARLRCSPMKGHSHVYWYRQLPEEGLKFMVYLQKENIIDESGMPKERFSAEFPKEGPSILRIQQVVRGDSAAYFCASSRQGNEQFFGPGTRLTVL.